This TCR beta chain was documented in a study of T cells of healthy individuals (dated by TCRdb to 2016 to 2019). This clonotype has a count of ten or more. Its antigen is still unknown. Base qualities are not at hand, and no much larger clone is one base apart. The library was built by means of 5' RACE. The sequencer was an Illumina MiSeq. The raw public data were reprocessed by TCRdb itself: fastp quality trimming at Q25, MiXCR clonotype calling, in-frame beta chains only. One record per CDR3 amino acid sequence lists the most common genes and DNA. The sample table contains 85,000 to 100,000 distinct CDR3 sequences; only one count was recorded for 17% of them. The biggest ten clones account for under 7.5% of the sample. The origin of this receptor is a human donor in good health.

The CDR3 region reads CSARTGGQPQHF. The bases read TGCAGTGCCAGGACAGGGGGACAGCCCCAGCATTTT. The V and J segments used are TRBV20-1 and TRBJ1-5; TRBD1 aligns with 10 central bases. Trimmed from V: 6 bases; trimmed from J: 7 bases; junction bases lacking a gene match: 3. The germline V gene (reference sequence) specifies DFQATT as CDR1 and SNEGSKA as CDR2. Including the terminal cysteine and phenylalanine, the CDR3 comprises 12 residues. Only the CDR3 portion is preserved as DNA: 36 bases, with reading frame beginning at the first base.